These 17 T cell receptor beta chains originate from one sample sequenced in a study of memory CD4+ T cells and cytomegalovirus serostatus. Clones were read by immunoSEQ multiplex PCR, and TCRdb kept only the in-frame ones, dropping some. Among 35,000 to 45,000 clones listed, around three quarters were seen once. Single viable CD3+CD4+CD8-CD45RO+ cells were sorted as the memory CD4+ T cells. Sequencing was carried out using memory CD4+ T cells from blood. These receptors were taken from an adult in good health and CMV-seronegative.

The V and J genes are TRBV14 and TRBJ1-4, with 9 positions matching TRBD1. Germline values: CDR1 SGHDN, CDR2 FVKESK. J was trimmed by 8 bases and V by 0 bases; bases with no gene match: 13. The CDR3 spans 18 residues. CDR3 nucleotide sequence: TGTGCCAGCAGCCAAGATTTGATAGGGACAGGGTTGGAGGAAAAACTGTTTTTT. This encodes CASSQDLIGTGLEEKLFF.

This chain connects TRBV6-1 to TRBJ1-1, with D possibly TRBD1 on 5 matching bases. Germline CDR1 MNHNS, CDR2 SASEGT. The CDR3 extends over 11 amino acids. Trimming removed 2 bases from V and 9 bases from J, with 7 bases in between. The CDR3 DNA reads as TGTGCCAGCAGTGAACACAGGAAAGCTTTCTTT. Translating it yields CASSEHRKAFF.

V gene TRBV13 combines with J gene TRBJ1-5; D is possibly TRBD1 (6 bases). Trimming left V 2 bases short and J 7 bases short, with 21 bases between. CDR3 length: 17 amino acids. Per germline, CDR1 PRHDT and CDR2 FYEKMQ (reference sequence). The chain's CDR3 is CASSLKGGGRGRQPQHF. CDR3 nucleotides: TGTGCCAGCAGCTTAAAGGGGGGAGGCAGGGGTCGGCAGCCCCAGCATTTT. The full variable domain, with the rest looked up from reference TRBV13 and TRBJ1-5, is AAGVIQSPRHLIKEKRETATLKCYPIPRHDTVYWYQQGPGQDPQFLISFYEKMQSDKGSIPDRFSAQQFSDYHSELNMSSLELGDSALYFCASSLKGGGRGRQPQHFGDGTRLSIL.

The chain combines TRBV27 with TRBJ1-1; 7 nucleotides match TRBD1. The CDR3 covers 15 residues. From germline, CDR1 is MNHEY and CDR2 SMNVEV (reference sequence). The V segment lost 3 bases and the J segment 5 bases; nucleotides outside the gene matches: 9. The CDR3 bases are TGTGCCAGCAGTTTCCGACAGGGTATTTGGACTGAAGCTTTCTTT. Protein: CASSFRQGIWTEAFF.

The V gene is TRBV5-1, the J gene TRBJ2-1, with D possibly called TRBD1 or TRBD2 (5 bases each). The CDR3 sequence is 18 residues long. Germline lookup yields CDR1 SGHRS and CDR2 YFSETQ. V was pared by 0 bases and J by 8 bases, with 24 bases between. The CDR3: CASSLGSFRGRLRDEQFF. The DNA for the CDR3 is TGCGCCAGCAGCTTGGGGTCCTTCCGGGGCAGGTTGAGAGATGAGCAGTTCTTC.

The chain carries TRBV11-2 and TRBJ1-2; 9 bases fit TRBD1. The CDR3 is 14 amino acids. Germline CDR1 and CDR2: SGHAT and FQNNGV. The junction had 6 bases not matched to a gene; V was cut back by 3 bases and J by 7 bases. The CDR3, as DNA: TGTGCCAGCAGCTTGGGACAGGGTTATTCTGGCTACACCTTC. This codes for CASSLGQGYSGYTF. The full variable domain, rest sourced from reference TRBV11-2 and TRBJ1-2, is EAGVAQSPRYKIIEKRQSVAFWCNPISGHATLYWYQQILGQGPKLLIQFQNNGVVDDSQLPKDRFSAERLKGVDSTLKIQPAKLEDSAVYLCASSLGQGYSGYTFGSGTRLTVV.

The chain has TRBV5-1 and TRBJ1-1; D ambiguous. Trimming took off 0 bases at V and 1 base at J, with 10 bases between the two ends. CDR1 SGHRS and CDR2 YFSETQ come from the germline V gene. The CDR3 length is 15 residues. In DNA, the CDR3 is TGCGCCAGCAGCTTGGTTGGGGAGGGGAACACTGAAGCTTTCTTT. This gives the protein CASSLVGEGNTEAFF.

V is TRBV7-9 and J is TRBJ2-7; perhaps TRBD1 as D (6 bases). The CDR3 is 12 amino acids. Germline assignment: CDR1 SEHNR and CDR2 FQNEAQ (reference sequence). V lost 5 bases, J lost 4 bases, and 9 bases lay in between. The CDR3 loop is CASSVQGYEQYF. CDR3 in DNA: TGTGCCAGCAGCGTACAGGGATACGAGCAGTACTTC.

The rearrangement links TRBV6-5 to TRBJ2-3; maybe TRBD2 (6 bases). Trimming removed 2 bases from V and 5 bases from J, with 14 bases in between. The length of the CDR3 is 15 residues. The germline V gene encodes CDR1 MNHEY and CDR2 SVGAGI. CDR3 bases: TGTGCCAGCAGTTACAGGTTGGAGGGAATAGATACGCAGTATTTT. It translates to CASSYRLEGIDTQYF.

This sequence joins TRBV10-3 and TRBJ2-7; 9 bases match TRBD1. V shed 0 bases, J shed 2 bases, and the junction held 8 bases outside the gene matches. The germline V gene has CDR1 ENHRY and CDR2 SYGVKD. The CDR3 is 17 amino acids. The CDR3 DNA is TGTGCCATCAGTGAGTCGAGGGGGGGGACAGGGACCTACGAGCAGTACTTC. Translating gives CAISESRGGTGTYEQYF.

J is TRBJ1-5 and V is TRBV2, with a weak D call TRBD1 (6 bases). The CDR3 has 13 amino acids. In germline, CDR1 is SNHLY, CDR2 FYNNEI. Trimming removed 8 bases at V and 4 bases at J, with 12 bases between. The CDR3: CASHRDPNQPQHF. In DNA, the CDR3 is TGTGCCAGCCACAGGGATCCTAATCAGCCCCAGCATTTT.

The CDR3 sequence: CASSLFRGGPNTEAFF. CDR3 in DNA: TGTGCCAGCAGCTTGTTCAGGGGGGGGCCCAACACTGAAGCTTTCTTT. The chain joins TRBV5-5 to TRBJ1-1; 7 bases line up with TRBD1. Germline CDR1 is SGHKS and CDR2 is YYEKEE (reference sequence). CDR3 length: 16 residues. Trimming took 1 base from V and 2 from J; bases not matched to a gene: 8.

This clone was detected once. CDR3 DNA sequence: TGCGCCAGCAGCTTGGTGTCAGGGGGTAGTGGCTACACCTTC. Its protein product is CASSLVSGGSGYTF. This chain connects TRBV5-1 to TRBJ1-2, with 7 positions matching TRBD1. Germline CDR1 and CDR2: SGHRS and YFSETQ. With 0 bases clipped from V and 7 bases from J, the junction kept 6 bases outside the gene matches. CDR3 length: 14 amino acids.

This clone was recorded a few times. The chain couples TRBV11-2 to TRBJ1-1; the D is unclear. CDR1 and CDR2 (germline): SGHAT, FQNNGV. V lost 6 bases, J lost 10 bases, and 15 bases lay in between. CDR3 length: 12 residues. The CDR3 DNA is TGTGCCAGCAGTCTTAGCGGAGGTGGAGCTTTCTTT. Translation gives CASSLSGGGAFF.

DNA for the CDR3: TGTGCCAGCAGTGGGGAAGGGGGGGGAAGCTCCTACAATGAGCAGTTCTTC. Protein: CASSGEGGGSSYNEQFF. The chain recombines TRBV2 with TRBJ2-1; D perhaps matches TRBD2 (7 bases). Trimming stripped 4 bases from V and 0 bases from J, with 16 bases between. From germline, CDR1 is SNHLY and CDR2 FYNNEI. The CDR3 is 17 amino acids.

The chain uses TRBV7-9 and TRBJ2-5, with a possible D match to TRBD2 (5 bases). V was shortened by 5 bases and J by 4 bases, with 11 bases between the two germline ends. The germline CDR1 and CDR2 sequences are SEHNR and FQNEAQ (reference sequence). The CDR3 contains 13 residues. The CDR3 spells CASSLNGGETQYF. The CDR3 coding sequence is TGTGCCAGCAGCCTGAATGGAGGAGAGACCCAGTACTTC.

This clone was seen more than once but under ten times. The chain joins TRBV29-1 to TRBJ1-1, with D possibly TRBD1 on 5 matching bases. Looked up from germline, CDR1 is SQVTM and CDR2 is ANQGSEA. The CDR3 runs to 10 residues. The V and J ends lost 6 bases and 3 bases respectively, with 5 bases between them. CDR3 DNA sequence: TGCAGCGTGGGGGACACTGAAGCTTTCTTT. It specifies CSVGDTEAFF.